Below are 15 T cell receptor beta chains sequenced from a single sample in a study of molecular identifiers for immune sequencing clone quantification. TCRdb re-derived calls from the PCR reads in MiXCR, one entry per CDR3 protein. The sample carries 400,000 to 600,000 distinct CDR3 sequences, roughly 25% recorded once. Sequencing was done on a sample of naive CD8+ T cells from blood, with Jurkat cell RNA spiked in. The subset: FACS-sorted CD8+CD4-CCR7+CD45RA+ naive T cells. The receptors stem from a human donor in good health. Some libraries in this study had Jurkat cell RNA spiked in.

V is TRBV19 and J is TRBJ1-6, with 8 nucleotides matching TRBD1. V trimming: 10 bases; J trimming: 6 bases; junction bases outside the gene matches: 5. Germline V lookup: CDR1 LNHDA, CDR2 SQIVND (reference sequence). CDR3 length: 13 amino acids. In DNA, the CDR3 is TGTGCCAACACCGGACAGGGTAATTCACCCCTCCACTTT. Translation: CANTGQGNSPLHF.

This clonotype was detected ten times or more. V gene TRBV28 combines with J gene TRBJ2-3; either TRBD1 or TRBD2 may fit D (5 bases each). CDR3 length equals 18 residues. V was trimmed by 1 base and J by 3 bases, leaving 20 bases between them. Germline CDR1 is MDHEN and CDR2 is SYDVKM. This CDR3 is CASSLFRVRGDQTDTQYF. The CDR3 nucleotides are TGTGCCAGCAGTTTATTCCGAGTCAGAGGGGACCAGACAGATACGCAGTATTTT. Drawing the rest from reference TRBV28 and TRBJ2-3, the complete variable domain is DVKVTQSSRYLVKRTGEKVFLECVQDMDHENMFWYRQDPGLGLRLIYFSYDVKMKEKGDIPEGYSVSREKKERFSLILESASTNQTSMYLCASSLFRVRGDQTDTQYFGPGTRLTVL.

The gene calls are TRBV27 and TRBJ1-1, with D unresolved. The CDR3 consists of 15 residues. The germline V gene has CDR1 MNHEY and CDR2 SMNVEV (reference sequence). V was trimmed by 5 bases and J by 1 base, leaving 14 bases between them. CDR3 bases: TGTGCCAGCAGTCTCGTCGGGCTCCAGAACACTGAAGCTTTCTTT. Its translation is CASSLVGLQNTEAFF.

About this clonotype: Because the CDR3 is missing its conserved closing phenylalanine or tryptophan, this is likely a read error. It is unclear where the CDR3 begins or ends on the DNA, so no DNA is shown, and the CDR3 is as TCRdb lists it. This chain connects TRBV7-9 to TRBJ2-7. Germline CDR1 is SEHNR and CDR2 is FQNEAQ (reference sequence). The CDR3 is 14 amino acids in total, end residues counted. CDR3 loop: CASSPSGFSYEQNL.

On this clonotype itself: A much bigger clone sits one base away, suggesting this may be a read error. The CDR3 DNA sequence: TGCGGTGCTAGAGATTCTAGCGGGGGTCACAGCACAGATACGCAGTATTTT. It translates to CGARDSSGGHSTDTQYF. The J gene is TRBJ2-3, the V gene TRBV20-1, with 10 nucleotides matching TRBD2. There are 17 residues in the CDR3. CDR1 is DFQATT, CDR2 SNEGSKA, per germline (reference sequence).

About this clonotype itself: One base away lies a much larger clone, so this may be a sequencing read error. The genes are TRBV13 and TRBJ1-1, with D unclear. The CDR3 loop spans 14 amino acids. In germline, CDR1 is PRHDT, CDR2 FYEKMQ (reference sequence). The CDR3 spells CASSFRLGGTESFF. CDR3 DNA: TGTGCCAGCAGCTTCCGCTTGGGAGGCACTGAATCTTTCTTT.

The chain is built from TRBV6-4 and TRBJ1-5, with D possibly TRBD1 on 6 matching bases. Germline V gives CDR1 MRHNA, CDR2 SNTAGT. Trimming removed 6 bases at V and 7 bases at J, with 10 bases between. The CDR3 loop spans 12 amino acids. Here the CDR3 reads CASSGQRQPQHF. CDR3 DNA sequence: TGTGCCAGCAGCGGACAGAGGCAGCCCCAGCATTTT.

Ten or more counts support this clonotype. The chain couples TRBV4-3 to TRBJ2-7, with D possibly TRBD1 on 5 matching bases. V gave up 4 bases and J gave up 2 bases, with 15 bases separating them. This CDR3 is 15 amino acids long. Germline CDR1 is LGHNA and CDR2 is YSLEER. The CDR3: CASSPSVGAPYEQYF. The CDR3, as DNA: TGCGCCAGCAGCCCCTCCGTAGGGGCCCCCTACGAGCAGTACTTC.

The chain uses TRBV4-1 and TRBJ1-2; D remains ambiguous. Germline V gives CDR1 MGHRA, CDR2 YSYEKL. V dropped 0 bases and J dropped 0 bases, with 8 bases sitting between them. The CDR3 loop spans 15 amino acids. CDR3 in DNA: TGCGCCAGCAGCCAAGATAGGTCTCCTAACTATGGCTACACCTTC. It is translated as CASSQDRSPNYGYTF.

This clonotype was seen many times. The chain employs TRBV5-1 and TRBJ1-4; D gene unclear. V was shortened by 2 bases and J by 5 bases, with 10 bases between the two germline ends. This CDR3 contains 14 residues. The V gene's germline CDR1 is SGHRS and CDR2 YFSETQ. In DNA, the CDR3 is TGCGCCAGCAGCTTTTTGGGATTGAATGAAAAACTGTTTTTT. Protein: CASSFLGLNEKLFF.

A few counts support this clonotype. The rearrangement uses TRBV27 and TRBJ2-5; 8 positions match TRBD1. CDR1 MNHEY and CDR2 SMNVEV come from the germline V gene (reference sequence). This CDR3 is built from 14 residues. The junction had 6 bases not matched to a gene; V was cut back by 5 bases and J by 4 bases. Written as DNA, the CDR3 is TGTGCCAGCAGTACTCGGACAGGGCCAGAGACCCAGTACTTC. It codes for CASSTRTGPETQYF.

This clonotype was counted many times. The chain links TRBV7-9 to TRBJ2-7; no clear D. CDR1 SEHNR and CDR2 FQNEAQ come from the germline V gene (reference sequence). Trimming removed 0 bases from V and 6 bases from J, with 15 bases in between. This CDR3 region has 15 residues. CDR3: CASSLAERTKGEQYF. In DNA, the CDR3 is TGTGCCAGCAGCTTAGCGGAACGTACAAAGGGCGAGCAGTACTTC.

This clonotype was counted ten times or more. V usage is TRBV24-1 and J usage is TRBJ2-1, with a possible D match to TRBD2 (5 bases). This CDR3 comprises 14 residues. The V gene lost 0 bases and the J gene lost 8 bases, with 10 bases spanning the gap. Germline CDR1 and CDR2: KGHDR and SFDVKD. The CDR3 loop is CATSDLEGRDEQFF. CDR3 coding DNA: TGTGCCACCAGTGATTTGGAGGGAAGGGATGAGCAGTTCTTC.

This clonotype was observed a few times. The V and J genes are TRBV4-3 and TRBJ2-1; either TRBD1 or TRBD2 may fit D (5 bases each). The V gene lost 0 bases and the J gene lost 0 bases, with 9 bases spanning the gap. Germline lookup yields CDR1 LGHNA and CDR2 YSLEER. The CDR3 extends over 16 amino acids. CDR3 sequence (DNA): TGCGCCAGCAGCCAAGAATCAGGGAGCTCCTACAATGAGCAGTTCTTC. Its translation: CASSQESGSSYNEQFF.

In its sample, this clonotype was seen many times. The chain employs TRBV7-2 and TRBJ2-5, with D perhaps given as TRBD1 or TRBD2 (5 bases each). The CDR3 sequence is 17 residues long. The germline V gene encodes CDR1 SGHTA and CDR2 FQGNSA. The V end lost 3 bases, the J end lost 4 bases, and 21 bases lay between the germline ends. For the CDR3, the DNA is TGTGCCAGCAGCTTGGGGGTTGCTATTCTCGAAGGAGAGACCCAGTACTTC. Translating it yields CASSLGVAILEGETQYF.